The present T cell receptor beta chain was sequenced within a study of glioma-infiltrating T cells. This clonotype was picked up a small number of times. V lost 2 bases and J lost 2, with 7 bases in between. The CDR3 covers 14 residues. Germline V gene sequence: CDR1 ENHRY, CDR2 SYGVKD. Amplification of TCR alpha and beta CDR3 regions from RNA used iRepertoire nested multiplex PCR. TCRdb processed the multiplex PCR reads anew with MiXCR; each CDR3 protein has one entry. The sample carries about 89,000 distinct CDR3 sequences, around 23% recorded once. V and J are TRBV10-3 and TRBJ1-5; D remains ambiguous. The receptor comes from a human donor with low-grade glioma or glioblastoma, undergoing nonglioma brain surgery, or in good health (not recorded which). The sequenced sample consisted of glioma tissue, nonneoplastic brain tissue, or PBMCs (not recorded which). This chain's CDR3 is CAISEGDGNQPQHF. CDR3 DNA: TGTGCCATCAGTGAGGGAGATGGCAATCAGCCCCAGCATTTT.